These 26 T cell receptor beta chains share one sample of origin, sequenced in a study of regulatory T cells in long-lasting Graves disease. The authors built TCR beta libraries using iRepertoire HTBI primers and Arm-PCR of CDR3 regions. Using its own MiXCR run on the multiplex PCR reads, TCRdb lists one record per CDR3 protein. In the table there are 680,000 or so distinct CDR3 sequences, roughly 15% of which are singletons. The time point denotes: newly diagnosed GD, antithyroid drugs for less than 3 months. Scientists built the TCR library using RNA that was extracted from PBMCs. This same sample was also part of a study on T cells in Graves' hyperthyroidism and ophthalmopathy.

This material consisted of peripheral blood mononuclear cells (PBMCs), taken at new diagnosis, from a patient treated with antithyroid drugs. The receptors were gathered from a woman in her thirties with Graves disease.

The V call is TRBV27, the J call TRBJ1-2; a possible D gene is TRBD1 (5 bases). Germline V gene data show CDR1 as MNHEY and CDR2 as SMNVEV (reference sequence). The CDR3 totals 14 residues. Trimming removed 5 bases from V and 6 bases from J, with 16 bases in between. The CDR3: CASSPVGPGDGYTF. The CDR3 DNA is TGTGCCAGCAGTCCCGTGGGACCGGGCGATGGCTACACCTTC.

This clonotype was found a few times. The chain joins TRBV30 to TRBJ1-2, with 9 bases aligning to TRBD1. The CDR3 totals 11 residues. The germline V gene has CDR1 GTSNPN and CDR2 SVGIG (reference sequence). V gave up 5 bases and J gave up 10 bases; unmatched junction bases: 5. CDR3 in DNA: TGTGCCTGGGTATGGACAGGGGTCTACACCTTC. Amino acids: CAWVWTGVYTF.

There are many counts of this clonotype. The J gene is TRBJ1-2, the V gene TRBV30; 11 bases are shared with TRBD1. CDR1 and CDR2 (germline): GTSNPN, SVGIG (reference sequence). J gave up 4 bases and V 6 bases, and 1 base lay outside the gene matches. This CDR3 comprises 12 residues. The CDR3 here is CACGQGAYGYTF. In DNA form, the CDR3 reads TGTGCCTGTGGACAGGGGGCCTATGGCTACACCTTC.

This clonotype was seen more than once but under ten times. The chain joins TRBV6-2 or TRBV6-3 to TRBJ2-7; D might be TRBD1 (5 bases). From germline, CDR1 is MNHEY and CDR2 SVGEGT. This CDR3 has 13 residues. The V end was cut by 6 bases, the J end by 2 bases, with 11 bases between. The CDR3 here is CASRVTATYEQYF. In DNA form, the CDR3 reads TGTGCCAGCAGGGTGACAGCCACCTACGAGCAGTACTTC.

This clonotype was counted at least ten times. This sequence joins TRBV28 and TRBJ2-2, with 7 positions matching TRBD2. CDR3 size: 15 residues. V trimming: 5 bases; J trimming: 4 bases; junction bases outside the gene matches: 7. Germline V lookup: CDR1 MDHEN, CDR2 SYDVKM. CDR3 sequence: CASSPSREITGELFF. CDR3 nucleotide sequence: TGTGCCAGCAGTCCCTCGCGGGAGATCACCGGGGAGCTGTTTTTT.

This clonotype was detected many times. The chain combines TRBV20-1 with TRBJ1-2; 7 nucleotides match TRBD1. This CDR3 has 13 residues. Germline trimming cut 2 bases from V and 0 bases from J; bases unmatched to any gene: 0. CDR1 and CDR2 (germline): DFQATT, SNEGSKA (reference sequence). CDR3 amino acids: CSARQGANYGYTF. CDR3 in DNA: TGCAGTGCTAGACAGGGGGCTAACTATGGCTACACCTTC.

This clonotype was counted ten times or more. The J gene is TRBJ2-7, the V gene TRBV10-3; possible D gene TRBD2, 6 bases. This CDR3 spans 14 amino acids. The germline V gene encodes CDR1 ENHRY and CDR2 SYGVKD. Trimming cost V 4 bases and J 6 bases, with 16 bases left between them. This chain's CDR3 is CAISVRLEGGEQYF. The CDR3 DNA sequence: TGTGCCATCAGTGTCCGACTAGAGGGTGGCGAGCAGTACTTC.

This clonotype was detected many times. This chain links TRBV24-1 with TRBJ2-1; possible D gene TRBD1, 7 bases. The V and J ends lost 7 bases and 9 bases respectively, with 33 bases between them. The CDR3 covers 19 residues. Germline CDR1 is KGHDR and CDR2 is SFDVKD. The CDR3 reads CATSSLSHRGLGAVGEQFF. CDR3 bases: TGTGCCACCAGCTCGCTTAGTCACAGGGGACTTGGCGCGGTTGGTGAGCAGTTCTTC.

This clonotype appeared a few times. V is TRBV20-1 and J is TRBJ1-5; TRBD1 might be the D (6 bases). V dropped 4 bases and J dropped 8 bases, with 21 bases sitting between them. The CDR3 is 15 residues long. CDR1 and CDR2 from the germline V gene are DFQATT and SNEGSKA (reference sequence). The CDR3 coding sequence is TGCAGTGCTAATCGTGGGGGGGGGCTAGGGGAGCCCCAGCATTTT. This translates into CSANRGGGLGEPQHF.

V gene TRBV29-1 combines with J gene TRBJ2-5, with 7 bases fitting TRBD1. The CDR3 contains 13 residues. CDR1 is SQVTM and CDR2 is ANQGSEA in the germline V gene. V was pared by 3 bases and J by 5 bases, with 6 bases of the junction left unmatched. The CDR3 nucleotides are TGCAGCGTTGATAGGGACAGTGGGGAGACCCAGTACTTC. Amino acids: CSVDRDSGETQYF.

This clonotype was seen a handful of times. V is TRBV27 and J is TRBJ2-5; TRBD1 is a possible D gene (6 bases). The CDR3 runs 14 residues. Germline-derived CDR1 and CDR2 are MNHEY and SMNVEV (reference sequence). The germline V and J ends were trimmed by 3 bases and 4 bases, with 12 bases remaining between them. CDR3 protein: CASSLWGQGETQYF. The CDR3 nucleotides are TGTGCCAGCAGTTTGTGGGGGCAGGGAGAGACCCAGTACTTC.

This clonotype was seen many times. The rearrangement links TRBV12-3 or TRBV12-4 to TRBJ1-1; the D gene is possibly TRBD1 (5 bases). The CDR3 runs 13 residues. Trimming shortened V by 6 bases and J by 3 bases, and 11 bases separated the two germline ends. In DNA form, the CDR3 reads TGTGCCAGCAGCTCCGGGGGGGACACTGAAGCTTTCTTT. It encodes CASSSGGDTEAFF.

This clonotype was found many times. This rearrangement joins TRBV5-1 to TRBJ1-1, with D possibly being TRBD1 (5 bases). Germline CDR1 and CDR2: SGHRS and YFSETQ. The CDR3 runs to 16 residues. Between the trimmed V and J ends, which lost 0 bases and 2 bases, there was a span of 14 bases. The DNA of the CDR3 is TGCGCCAGCAGCTTGGGGACCGGGGGACCTAACACTGAAGCTTTCTTT. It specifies CASSLGTGGPNTEAFF.

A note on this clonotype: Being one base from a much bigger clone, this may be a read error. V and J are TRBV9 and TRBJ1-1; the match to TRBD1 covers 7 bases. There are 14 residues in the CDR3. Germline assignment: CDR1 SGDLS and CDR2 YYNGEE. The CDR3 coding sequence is TGTGCCAGCAGCGAGAGGGACAGAAGAACTGATGCTTTCTTT. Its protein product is CASSERDRRTDAFF.

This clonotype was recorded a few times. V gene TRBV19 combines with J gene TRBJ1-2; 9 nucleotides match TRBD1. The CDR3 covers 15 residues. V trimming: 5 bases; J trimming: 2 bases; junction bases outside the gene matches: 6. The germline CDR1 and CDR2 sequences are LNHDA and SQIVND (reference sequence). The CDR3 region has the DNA TGTGCCAGTAGTTCAGGGACAGGGCTGAACTATGGCTACACCTTC. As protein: CASSSGTGLNYGYTF.

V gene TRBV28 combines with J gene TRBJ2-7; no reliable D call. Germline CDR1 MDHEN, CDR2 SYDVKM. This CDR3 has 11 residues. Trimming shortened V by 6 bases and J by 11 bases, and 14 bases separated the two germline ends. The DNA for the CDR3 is TGTGCCAGCAGCTCCCGGTCAGCAGAGTACTTC. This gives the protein CASSSRSAEYF.

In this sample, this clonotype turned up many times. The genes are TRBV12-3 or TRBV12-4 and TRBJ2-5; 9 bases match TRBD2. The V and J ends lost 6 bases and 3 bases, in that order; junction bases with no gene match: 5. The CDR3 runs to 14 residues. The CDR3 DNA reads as TGTGCCAGCAGCCGTAGCGGGAGAAAAGAGACCCAGTACTTC. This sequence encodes CASSRSGRKETQYF.

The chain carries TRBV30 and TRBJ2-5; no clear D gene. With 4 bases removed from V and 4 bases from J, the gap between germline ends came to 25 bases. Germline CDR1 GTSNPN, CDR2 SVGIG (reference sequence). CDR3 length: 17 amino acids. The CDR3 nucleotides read TGTGCCTGGAATCCCCGTTGGGCAGTTGTTGATCGAGAGACCCAGTACTTC. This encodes CAWNPRWAVVDRETQYF. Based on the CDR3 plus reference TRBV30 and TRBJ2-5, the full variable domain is SQTIHQWPATLVQPVGSPLSLECTVEGTSNPNLYWYRQAAGRGLQLLFYSVGIGQISSEVPQNLSASRPQDRQFILSSKKLLLSDSGFYLCAWNPRWAVVDRETQYFGPGTRLLVL.

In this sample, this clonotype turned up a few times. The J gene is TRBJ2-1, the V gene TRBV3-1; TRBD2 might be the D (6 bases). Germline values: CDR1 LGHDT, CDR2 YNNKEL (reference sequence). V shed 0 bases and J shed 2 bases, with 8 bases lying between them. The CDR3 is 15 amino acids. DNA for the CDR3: TGTGCCAGCAGCCAAGACGGGGGAGCCTACAATGAGCAGTTCTTC. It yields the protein CASSQDGGAYNEQFF.

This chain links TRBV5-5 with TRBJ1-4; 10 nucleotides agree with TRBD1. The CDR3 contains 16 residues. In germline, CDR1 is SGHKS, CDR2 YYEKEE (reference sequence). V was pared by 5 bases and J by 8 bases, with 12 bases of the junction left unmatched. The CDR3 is CASSRHPGTGEEKLFF. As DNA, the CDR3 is TGTGCCAGCAGTCGTCATCCCGGGACAGGGGAAGAAAAACTGTTTTTT.

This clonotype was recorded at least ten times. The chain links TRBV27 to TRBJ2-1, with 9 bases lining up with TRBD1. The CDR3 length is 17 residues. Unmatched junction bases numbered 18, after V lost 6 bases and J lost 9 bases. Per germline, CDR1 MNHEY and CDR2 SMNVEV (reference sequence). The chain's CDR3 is CASSPRWAGQGMGEQFF. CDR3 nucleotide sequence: TGTGCCAGCAGCCCTCGATGGGCGGGACAGGGTATGGGTGAGCAGTTCTTC.

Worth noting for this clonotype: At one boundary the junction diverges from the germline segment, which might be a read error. Here the CDR3 DNA reads TGCGCCGGCAGCTTGGACCCGATTTATGGCTACACCTTC. It translates to CAGSLDPIYGYTF. The chain joins TRBV5-1 to TRBJ1-2; D is uncertain. Germline loops: CDR1 SGHRS, CDR2 YFSETQ. The CDR3 length is 13 residues.

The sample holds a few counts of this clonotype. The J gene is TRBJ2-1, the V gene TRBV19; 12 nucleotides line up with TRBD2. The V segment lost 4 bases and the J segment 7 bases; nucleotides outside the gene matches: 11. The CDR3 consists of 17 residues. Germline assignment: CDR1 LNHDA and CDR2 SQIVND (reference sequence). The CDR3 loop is CASSTLTSGSFRNEQFF. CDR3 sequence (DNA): TGTGCCAGTAGTACCCTGACTAGCGGGAGTTTTCGGAATGAGCAGTTCTTC.

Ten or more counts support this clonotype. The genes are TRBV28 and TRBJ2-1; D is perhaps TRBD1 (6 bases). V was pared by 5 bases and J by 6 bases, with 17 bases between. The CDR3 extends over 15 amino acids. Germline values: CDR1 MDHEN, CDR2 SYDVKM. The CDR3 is CASSIGDTLRNEQFF. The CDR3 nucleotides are TGTGCCAGCAGTATCGGGGACACTCTTCGCAATGAGCAGTTCTTC.

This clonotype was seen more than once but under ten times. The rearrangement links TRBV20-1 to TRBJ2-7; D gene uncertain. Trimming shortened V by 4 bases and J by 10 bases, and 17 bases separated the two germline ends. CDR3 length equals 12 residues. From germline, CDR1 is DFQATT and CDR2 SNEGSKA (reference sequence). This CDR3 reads CSAKPQPGLQYF. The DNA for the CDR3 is TGCAGTGCTAAGCCACAGCCCGGTCTCCAGTACTTC.

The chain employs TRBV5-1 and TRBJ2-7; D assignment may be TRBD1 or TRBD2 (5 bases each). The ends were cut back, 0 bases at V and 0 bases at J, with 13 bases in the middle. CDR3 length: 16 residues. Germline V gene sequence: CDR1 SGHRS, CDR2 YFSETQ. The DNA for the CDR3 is TGCGCCAGCAGCTTGGCCGGGGCAGGAACCTCCTACGAGCAGTACTTC. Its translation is CASSLAGAGTSYEQYF.